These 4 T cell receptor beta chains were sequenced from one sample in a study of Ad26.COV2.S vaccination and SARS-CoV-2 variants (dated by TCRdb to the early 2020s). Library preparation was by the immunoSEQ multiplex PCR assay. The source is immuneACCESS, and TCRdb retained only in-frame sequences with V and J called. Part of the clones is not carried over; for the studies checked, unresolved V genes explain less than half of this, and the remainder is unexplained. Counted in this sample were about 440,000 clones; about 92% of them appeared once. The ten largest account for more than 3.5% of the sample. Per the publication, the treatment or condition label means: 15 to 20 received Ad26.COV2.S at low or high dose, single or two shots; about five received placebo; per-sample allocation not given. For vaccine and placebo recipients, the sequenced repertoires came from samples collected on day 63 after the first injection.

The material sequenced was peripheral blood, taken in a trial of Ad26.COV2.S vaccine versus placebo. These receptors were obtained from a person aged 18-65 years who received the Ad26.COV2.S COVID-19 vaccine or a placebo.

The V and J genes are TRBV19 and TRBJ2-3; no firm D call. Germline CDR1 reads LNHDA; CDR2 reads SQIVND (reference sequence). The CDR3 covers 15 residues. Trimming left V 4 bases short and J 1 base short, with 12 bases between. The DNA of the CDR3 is TGTGCCAGTAGTACCGAGTGGAGTGGCACAGATACGCAGTATTTT. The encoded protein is CASSTEWSGTDTQYF.

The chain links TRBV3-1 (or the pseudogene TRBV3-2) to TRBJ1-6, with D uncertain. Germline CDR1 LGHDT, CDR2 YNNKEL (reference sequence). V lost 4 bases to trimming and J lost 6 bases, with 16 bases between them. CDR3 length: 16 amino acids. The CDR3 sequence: CASSPGPPRPNSPLHF. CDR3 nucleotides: TGTGCCAGCAGCCCCGGGCCCCCACGGCCTAATTCACCCCTCCACTTT.

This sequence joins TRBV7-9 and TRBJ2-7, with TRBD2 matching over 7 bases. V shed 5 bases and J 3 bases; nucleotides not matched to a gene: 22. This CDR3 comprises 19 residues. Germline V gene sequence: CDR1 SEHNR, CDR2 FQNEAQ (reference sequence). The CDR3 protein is CASSPPLGRRSGTLYEQYF. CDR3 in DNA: TGTGCCAGCAGCCCTCCTCTGGGACGACGCAGCGGGACGCTCTACGAGCAGTACTTC.

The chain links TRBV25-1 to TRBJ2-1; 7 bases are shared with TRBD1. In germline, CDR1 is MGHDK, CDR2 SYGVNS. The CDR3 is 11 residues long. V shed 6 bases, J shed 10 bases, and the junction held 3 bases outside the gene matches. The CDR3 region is CASSPGQEQFF. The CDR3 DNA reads TGTGCCAGCAGCCCGGGACAGGAGCAGTTCTTC.